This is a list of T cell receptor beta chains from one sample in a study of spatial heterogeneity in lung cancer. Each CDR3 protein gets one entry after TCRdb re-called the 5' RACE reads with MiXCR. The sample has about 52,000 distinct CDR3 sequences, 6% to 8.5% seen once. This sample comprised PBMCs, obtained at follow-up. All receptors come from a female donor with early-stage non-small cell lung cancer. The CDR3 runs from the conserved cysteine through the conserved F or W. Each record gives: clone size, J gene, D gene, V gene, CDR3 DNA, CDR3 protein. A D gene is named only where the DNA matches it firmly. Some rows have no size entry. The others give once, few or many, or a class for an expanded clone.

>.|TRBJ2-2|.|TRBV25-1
TGTGCCAGCAGACTTGGTCCCGGGGAGCTGTTTTTT
CASRLGPGELFF
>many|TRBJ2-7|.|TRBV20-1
TGCAGTGCTAGCAGACAGTCCGAGCAGTACTTC
CSASRQSEQYF
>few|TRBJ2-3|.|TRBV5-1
TGCGCCAGCAGCTTGCCCACTAGCACAGATACGCAGTATTTT
CASSLPTSTDTQYF
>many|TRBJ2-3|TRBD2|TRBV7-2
TGTGCCAGCAGCTTAGGAGCGGGGGGCCCAGATACGCAGTATTTT
CASSLGAGGPDTQYF
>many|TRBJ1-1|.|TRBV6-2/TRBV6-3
TGTGCCAGTAGAGACCCGGGTGTCAACACTGAAGCTTTCTTT
CASRDPGVNTEAFF
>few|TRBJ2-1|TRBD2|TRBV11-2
TGTGCCAGCATCAAGGGACTAGCGGGGGGGAATGAGCAGTTCTTC
CASIKGLAGGNEQFF
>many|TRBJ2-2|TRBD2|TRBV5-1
TGCGCCAGCAAAAATAGCGGGGGGGCCCCCGGGGAGCTGTTTTTT
CASKNSGGAPGELFF
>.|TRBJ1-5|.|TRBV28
TGTGCCAGCAGTTTTACCGGGGCCCGGCAGCCCCAGCATTTT
CASSFTGARQPQHF
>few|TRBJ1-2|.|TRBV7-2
TGTGCCAGCAGCCCAGGCCCCTGGACAGTCAATCATGGCTACACCTTC
CASSPGPWTVNHGYTF
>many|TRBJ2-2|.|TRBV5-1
TGCGCCAGCAGCTTGGAGGGGTTTCGGGGAACAATGGGAGACACCGGGGAGCTGTTTTTT
CASSLEGFRGTMGDTGELFF
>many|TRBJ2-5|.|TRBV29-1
TGCAGCGTTGAGGTCGTTTACGCAGGAAACCAAGAGACCCAGTACTTC
CSVEVVYAGNQETQYF
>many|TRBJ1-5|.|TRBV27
TGTGCCAGCAGTTTTGGGCAGGGGAATCAGCCCCAGCATTTT
CASSFGQGNQPQHF
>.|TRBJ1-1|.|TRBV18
TGTGCCAGCATACTCCGACTGGTGGACCACACTGAAGCTTTCTTT
CASILRLVDHTEAFF
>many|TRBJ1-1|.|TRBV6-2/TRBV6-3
TGTGCCAGCAGTTGGTTGTCGGGAGGCACTGAAGCTTTCTTT
CASSWLSGGTEAFF
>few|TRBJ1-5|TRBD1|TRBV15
TGTGCCACCAGCACCCCAAGGACAGGGGTCAATCAGCCCCAGCATTTT
CATSTPRTGVNQPQHF
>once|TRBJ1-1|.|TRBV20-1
TGCAGTGCTAGCCTCGTAGGGCAGAGTTATAACACTGGAGCTTTCTTT
CSASLVGQSYNTGAFF
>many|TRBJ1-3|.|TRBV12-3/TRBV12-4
TGTGCCAGCAGTTTGCTCTCCGGGAACTATTTT
CASSLLSGNYF
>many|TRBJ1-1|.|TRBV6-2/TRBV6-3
TGTGCCATCAAAGAAGCTGGGGGGAACACTGAAGCTTTCTTT
CAIKEAGGNTEAFF
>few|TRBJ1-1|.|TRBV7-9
TGTGCCAGCAGCTTTAACGCTGAAGCTTTCTTT
CASSFNAEAFF
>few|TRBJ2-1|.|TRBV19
TGTGCCAGTAGTATAGCGGCAGCCCCCTACAATGAGCAGTTCTTC
CASSIAAAPYNEQFF
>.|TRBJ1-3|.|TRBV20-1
TGCAGTGCTAGAGATCAAACCGCCACGGGTGTCATATATTTT
CSARDQTATGVIYF
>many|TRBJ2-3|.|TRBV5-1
TGCGCCAGCAGTCCCGGGAGACAGGGTAAAGATACGCAGTATTTT
CASSPGRQGKDTQYF
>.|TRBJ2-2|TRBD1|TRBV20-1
TGCAGTGCTCGACCTGGGACAGACACCGGGGAGCTGTTTTTT
CSARPGTDTGELFF
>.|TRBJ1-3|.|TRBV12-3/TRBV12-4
TGTGCCAGCGAAGATAGCTCTGGAAACACCATATATTTT
CASEDSSGNTIYF
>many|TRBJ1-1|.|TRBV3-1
TGTGCCAGCAGCCTCCGTGGGGGCGCTGAAGCTTTCTTT
CASSLRGGAEAFF
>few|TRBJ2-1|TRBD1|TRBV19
TGTGCCAGTAGTAGGGACAGGGGAGGGTCCAATGAGCAGTTCTTC
CASSRDRGGSNEQFF
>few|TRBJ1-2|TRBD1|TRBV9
TGTGCCAGCAGCGAGGGACAGAACTATGGCTACACCTTC
CASSEGQNYGYTF